This TCR beta chain is drawn from a study of T cell responses to AZD1222 COVID-19 vaccine (dated by TCRdb to the early 2020s). With respect to the entire study: TCR sequencing covered 230 to 250 trial participants: 207 given two doses of AZD1222 and 26 given two doses of MenACWY control vaccine. Trial participants were enrolled by age into subgroups of 18-55, 56-69 and 70-plus years, and around 140, 26 and 57 TCR-sequenced participants, respectively, were included in these subgroups. The paper's findings and limits, for the study overall: The 56-69-year group was small, and its depth increase did not reach significance, likely because of low power. Epitopes outside the regions mutated in the B.1.351 and B.1.1.7 variants were reportedly recognized by nearly half of the unique spike-specific TCRs. Participants were mostly white British and included more females than males, and it was suggested by the authors that clonal diversity may have been underestimated. Conclusions about previously exposed vaccinees were limited because only six AZD1222 recipients were SARS-CoV-2 seropositive at baseline. Because no day 14 peak-response samples were available, repertoires were characterized only after the peak T cell response. The whole spike protein was spanned by vaccine-associated CD4 TCRs, and dominant responses were seen in regions 160-218 and 743-854. Spike-specific TCR breadth and depth rose significantly after two AZD1222 doses compared with day 0 and with MenACWY recipients.

As concerns this clone: Its antigen remains unidentified. One base away there is no much larger clone; base qualities are not given.

Per the publication, the time point label means: baseline before first vaccination. Read against the paper, the sample's treatment or condition label means: meningococcal conjugate vaccine given as trial control. Vaccinee samples were obtained from the UK trials COV001 and COV002, which included a single-blind randomized controlled phase 2/3 trial of AZD1222 (ChAdOx1 nCoV-19) in healthy adults. Trial participant PBMC samples were collected at day 0 and day 28 after the second dose for TCRbeta chain sequencing. The CDR3 regions of human TCRbeta chains were subjected to immunosequencing. Per the original workflow: Repertoire TCRs were checked for matches against a reference library of SARS-CoV-2-specific TCRs that had been generated using the MIRA antigen-specificity platform. Breadth was defined as the fraction of unique TCRs that were SARS-CoV-2-associated, and depth was defined as the fraction of total T cells that were SARS-CoV-2-associated. Using the MIRA data, each spike-specific TCR was assigned both to the spike region to which the TCR was reactive and to a CD4 or CD8 class. Log10-transformed breadth and depth values were compared by one-way ANOVA with Sidak's multiple comparisons tests. TCRdb retrieved this table from immuneACCESS and kept in-frame rearrangements only. Not all clones are present; in checked studies, unresolved V genes account for under half, and no reason is known for the remainder. V and J calls and clone size come straight from that table; D and trimming were deduced from the DNA. This sample comprises under 150,000 clones, about 89% of them detected only once. The top ten hold 11% of the sample.

Sequences SGHTA (CDR1) and FQGNSA (CDR2) are obtained from the germline V gene. Inclusive of the bounding cysteine and phenylalanine, the CDR3 is 16 residues long. Only the CDR3 DNA stays, 48 bases, in frame from base 1. For this chain, trimming is 1 base at the V end and 4 bases at the J end, and the number of junction bases without a gene match is 7. The chain is made from TRBV7-2 and TRBJ2-7; the central 10 bases match TRBD2. The specimen comprised peripheral blood, sampled on day 0 of MenACWY control vaccination. The clonotype comes from an adult in good health. CDR3 sequence: CASSLVSASGSYEQYF. DNA sequence: TGTGCCAGCAGCTTAGTCTCAGCTAGCGGGAGTTACGAGCAGTACTTC.